This TCR beta chain was documented in a study of blood T cell repertoires in COVID-19. Study in general: From the United States, Italy and Spain came samples of acute and convalescent COVID-19. PBMCs, B-cell-depleted T cells, or T cells provided the cDNA or gDNA that made up the material.

A COVID-19 case was met by exposed participants within 2 weeks before study entry. Authors' data handling: Amplified reference gene primers provided the basis for estimating nucleated cell counts. Profiled with immunoSEQ multiplex PCR; TCRdb holds only in-frame clones, not every one. From that table come the V and J calls and clone size; the DNA was used to work out D and trimming. Of about 320,000 clones in the sample, more than 90% were seen once. Trimming pared 5 bases from V and 4 bases from J, leaving 14 bases between. The germline V gene encodes CDR1 SGHTA and CDR2 FQGNSA. CDR3 length equals 14 residues.

The specimen was PBMCs or T cells enriched from blood (not recorded which). This receptor was obtained from a woman in her twenties or thirties who had been exposed to COVID-19. V is TRBV7-2 and J is TRBJ1-1; D is uncertain. CDR3 sequence: CASSPRYAGTEAFF. In DNA form, the CDR3 reads TGTGCCAGCAGCCCTCGATATGCAGGCACTGAAGCTTTCTTT.